The clone carrying this T cell receptor beta chain was counted at least ten times. These data come from a study of T-cell reconstitution after alpha-beta-depleted transplantation in children. Unique molecular identifiers tagged the TCRbeta library. TCRdb passed the PCR reads through MiXCR, listing each CDR3 protein once. The sample carries about 640,000 distinct CDR3 sequences, around 17% recorded once. Germline-derived CDR1 and CDR2 are SGHKS and YYEKEE (reference sequence). V shed 4 bases and J 3 bases; nucleotides not matched to a gene: 3. This CDR3 spans 15 amino acids. Sequenced here: PBMCs from the stem cell graft donor, sampled from the stem cell graft. The chain joins TRBV5-5 to TRBJ2-2; 10 positions agree with TRBD1. The TCR sequence derives from a human donor who donated a stem cell graft to a child with acute myeloid leukemia. CDR3 loop: CASSAGTGDTGELFF. The CDR3 region has the DNA TGTGCCAGCAGCGCCGGGACAGGGGACACCGGGGAGCTGTTTTTT.